This TCR beta chain was captured by sequencing in a study of blood T cell repertoires in COVID-19. Study-wide context: Samples of COVID-19 (acute and convalescent) were obtained from the United States, Italy and Spain. T cells, B-cell-depleted T cells, or PBMCs supplied cDNA or gDNA.

Germline V gene lookup returns CDR1 SGHAT and CDR2 FQNNGV. The CDR3 is 15 amino acids. The V end was cut by 4 bases, the J end by 6 bases, with 16 bases between. In the study's own analysis: From reference gene primer amplification, estimates of nucleated cell counts were derived. TCRdb's copy holds only in-frame clones and misses some; the assay was immunoSEQ multiplex PCR. V, J and clone size are taken as reported in that table, and D and trimming were inferred from the DNA itself. The sample lists tens of thousands of clones, approximately 90% occurring once. This TCR was recovered from a human donor with active COVID-19. The donor label of this sample is uncertain. The sequencing sample was made of peripheral blood. J is TRBJ1-5 and V is TRBV11-2; TRBD1 is a possible D gene (6 bases). CDR3 amino acids: CASSSLKGESQPQHF. For the CDR3, the DNA is TGTGCCAGCAGCTCCCTCAAGGGGGAATCTCAGCCCCAGCATTTT.